The 22 T cell receptor beta chains presented below share a single source sample, sequenced in a study of shared clonotypes between healthy human individuals. The repertoire was sequenced with immunoSEQ multiplex PCR; TCRdb's copy has only in-frame clones and lacks some. The sample contains about 1.1 million clones, around 77% of which appear only once. Sequenced material: memory CD4+ T cells from PBMCs. Subset meaning: CD45RA-negative fraction. These receptors came from a man aged 18 to 29 in good health. Some clones in this sample may be carry-over from other donors' samples.

This clone was seen at least ten times. The sample has other DNA sequences that encode this CDR3 too. J is TRBJ1-6 and V is TRBV30; 7 positions match TRBD1. With 4 bases clipped from V and 4 bases from J, the junction kept 1 base outside the gene matches. The CDR3 covers 13 residues. Germline CDR1 is GTSNPN and CDR2 is SVGIG (reference sequence). In DNA form, the CDR3 reads TGTGCCTGGACGGGACAGTATAATTCACCCCTCCACTTT. As protein: CAWTGQYNSPLHF.

This clone appeared a single time. Other DNA sequences in this sample translate to the same CDR3. The gene calls are TRBV9 and TRBJ2-3; D is possibly TRBD1 (6 bases). The germline V and J ends were trimmed by 2 bases and 4 bases, with 11 bases remaining between them. The CDR3 is 14 amino acids. Germline loops: CDR1 SGDLS, CDR2 YYNGEE. The CDR3 is CASSVGAGADTQYF. CDR3 nucleotide sequence: TGTGCCAGCAGCGTGGGGGCTGGAGCAGATACGCAGTATTTT.

The chain's CDR3 is CAWSVAGSNSPLHF. The CDR3 DNA is TGTGCCTGGAGTGTAGCAGGGAGTAATTCACCCCTCCACTTT. V usage is TRBV30 and J usage is TRBJ1-6, with D possibly TRBD1 on 5 matching bases. The CDR3 totals 14 residues. V lost 0 bases and J lost 6, with 9 bases in between. CDR1 is GTSNPN, CDR2 SVGIG, per germline (reference sequence). Full variable domain (rest looked up from reference TRBV30 and TRBJ1-6): SQTIHQWPATLVQPVGSPLSLECTVEGTSNPNLYWYRQAAGRGLQLLFYSVGIGQISSEVPQNLSASRPQDRQFILSSKKLLLSDSGFYLCAWSVAGSNSPLHFGNGTRLTVT.

The V and J genes are TRBV6-1 and TRBJ1-4; a weak D match, TRBD1 (5 bases). This CDR3 has 14 amino acids. Germline V gene data show CDR1 as MNHNS and CDR2 as SASEGT. Between the trimmed V and J ends, which lost 3 bases and 3 bases, there was a span of 8 bases. The CDR3 here is CASSEGGANEKLFF. The CDR3 coding sequence is TGTGCCAGCAGTGAGGGAGGGGCTAATGAAAAACTGTTTTTT.

The genes are TRBV5-4 and TRBJ1-1; TRBD1 is a possible D gene (6 bases). Germline lookup yields CDR1 SGHNT and CDR2 YYREEE (reference sequence). V was trimmed by 1 base and J by 6 bases, leaving 10 bases between them. This CDR3 is 13 amino acids long. The CDR3 region has the DNA TGTGCCAGCAGCTTGAGGGGGAGGGCTGAAGCTTTCTTT. Encoded protein: CASSLRGRAEAFF.

The chain has TRBV6-1 and TRBJ2-1, with D perhaps being TRBD1 or TRBD2 (5 bases each). V dropped 6 bases and J dropped 6 bases, with 12 bases sitting between them. The germline CDR1 and CDR2 sequences are MNHNS and SASEGT. The CDR3 has 13 amino acids. This CDR3 reads CASRETGRNEQFF. CDR3 DNA sequence: TGTGCCAGCAGGGAGACGGGGCGCAATGAGCAGTTCTTC.

Turning to this clone: The CDR3 end shows no conserved phenylalanine or tryptophan, and so a read error is likely. This chain connects TRBV2 to TRBJ1-5; the D is unclear. Trimming took off 3 bases at V and 7 bases at J, with 10 bases between the two ends. Per the germline V gene, CDR1 is SNHLY and CDR2 is FYNNEI. The CDR3 sequence is 13 residues long. The CDR3, as DNA: TGTGCCAGCAGTGACAACGTAGGGCAGCCCCAGCATTCT. Translating gives CASSDNVGQPQHS.

The rearrangement links TRBV7-2 to TRBJ2-7; 10 nucleotides agree with TRBD2. The CDR3 runs to 15 residues. The ends lost 3 bases at V and 5 bases at J; junction bases unmatched: 7. Germline CDR1 and CDR2: SGHTA and FQGNSA. The CDR3 spells CASSLGTSVANEQYF. CDR3 bases: TGTGCCAGCAGCTTGGGGACTAGCGTAGCTAACGAGCAGTACTTC. The full variable domain, rest sourced from reference TRBV7-2 and TRBJ2-7, is GAGVSQSPSNKVTEKGKDVELRCDPISGHTALYWYRQSLGQGLEFLIYFQGNSAPDKSGLPSDRFSAERTGGSVSTLTIQRTQQEDSAVYLCASSLGTSVANEQYFGPGTRLTVT.

The V and J genes are TRBV18 and TRBJ2-2, with 8 positions matching TRBD2. CDR3 length: 17 residues. V was pared by 6 bases and J by 6 bases, with 15 bases of the junction left unmatched. The germline CDR1 and CDR2 sequences are KGHSH and LQKENI. DNA of the CDR3: TGTGCCAGCTCGCCGGGACTAGGTGGCCTAAACCCCGGGGAGCTGTTTTTT. It specifies CASSPGLGGLNPGELFF. Looking up the rest from reference TRBV18 and TRBJ2-2 gives the full variable domain: NAGVMQNPRHLVRRRGQEARLRCSPMKGHSHVYWYRQLPEEGLKFMVYLQKENIIDESGMPKERFSAEFPKEGPSILRIQQVVRGDSAAYFCASSPGLGGLNPGELFFGEGSRLTVL.

V usage is TRBV29-1 and J usage is TRBJ2-1; D may be TRBD1 (6 bases). This CDR3 has 14 amino acids. The germline V and J ends were trimmed by 7 bases and 9 bases, with 22 bases remaining between them. CDR1 SQVTM and CDR2 ANQGSEA come from the germline V gene. The CDR3 nucleotides are TGCAGCGCAATCCCCTACAGGGATTCGGGTGAGCAGTTCTTC. Its protein product is CSAIPYRDSGEQFF.

This rearrangement joins TRBV6-5 to TRBJ1-2, with a tentative D call TRBD1 (5 bases). Looked up from germline, CDR1 is MNHEY and CDR2 is SVGAGI. The CDR3 length is 14 residues. V was clipped by 0 bases and J by 4 bases, with 9 bases between them. For the CDR3, the DNA is TGTGCCAGCAGTTACTCGGCAGGGACCTATGGCTACACCTTC. Encoded protein: CASSYSAGTYGYTF.

The chain is built from TRBV5-4 and TRBJ1-2, with 7 positions matching TRBD1. The germline gives CDR1 SGHNT, CDR2 YYREEE (reference sequence). Unmatched junction bases numbered 11, after V lost 4 bases and J lost 2 bases. The CDR3 has 16 residues. The chain's CDR3 is CASSPWRGQLNYGYTF. CDR3 bases: TGTGCCAGCAGCCCCTGGAGGGGGCAGTTAAACTATGGCTACACCTTC.

This rearrangement joins TRBV4-2 to TRBJ2-2; D may be TRBD1 (5 bases). The V and J ends lost 1 base and 1 base respectively, with 7 bases between them. This CDR3 has 15 amino acids. Germline CDR1 and CDR2: LGHNA and YNFKEQ. CDR3 region: CASSQVQGNTGELFF. Here the CDR3 DNA reads TGTGCCAGCAGCCAAGTTCAGGGGAACACCGGGGAGCTGTTTTTT.

The sample holds one count of this clone. The V gene is TRBV19, the J gene TRBJ2-3; D not resolved. The CDR3 spans 13 residues. CDR1 and CDR2 (germline): LNHDA, SQIVND (reference sequence). Deletions cut 7 bases from V and 4 bases from J, with 12 bases between. CDR3 sequence: CASMHFGADTQYF. The DNA for the CDR3 is TGTGCCAGTATGCACTTTGGGGCAGATACGCAGTATTTT. Complete variable domain (other parts from reference TRBV19 and TRBJ2-3): DGGITQSPKYLFRKEGQNVTLSCEQNLNHDAMYWYRQDPGQGLRLIYYSQIVNDFQKGDIAEGYSVSREKKESFPLTVTSAQKNPTAFYLCASMHFGADTQYFGPGTRLTVL.

Worth noting for this clone: The same CDR3 can be traced to other DNA sequences in this sample. V and J are TRBV5-1 and TRBJ2-7, with a weak D call TRBD2 (5 bases). Germline lookup yields CDR1 SGHRS and CDR2 YFSETQ. Trimming pared 2 bases from V and 3 bases from J, leaving 9 bases between. There are 13 residues in the CDR3. This CDR3 reads CASSLTGGYEQYF. CDR3 in DNA: TGCGCCAGCAGCTTAACCGGAGGCTACGAGCAGTACTTC. The variable domain in full, with the rest retrieved from reference TRBV5-1 and TRBJ2-7, is KAGVTQTPRYLIKTRGQQVTLSCSPISGHRSVSWYQQTPGQGLQFLFEYFSETQRNKGNFPGRFSGRQFSNSRSEMNVSTLELGDSALYLCASSLTGGYEQYFGPGTRLTVT.

The chain is built from TRBV23-1 and TRBJ1-5; the D is unclear. TRBV23-1 is an open reading frame, and its role is uncertain. The ends were cut back, 0 bases at V and 1 base at J, with 4 bases in the middle. This CDR3 comprises 14 residues. The CDR3 sequence is CASSQSRSNQPQHF. The CDR3 DNA reads TGCGCCAGCAGTCAATCGAGGAGCAATCAGCCCCAGCATTTT.

This chain joins TRBV5-1 and TRBJ2-1; TRBD1 agrees at 9 bases. J lost 2 bases, V lost 6 bases, and 3 bases had no gene match. This CDR3 contains 14 residues. Germline CDR1 is SGHRS and CDR2 is YFSETQ. CDR3 bases: TGCGCCAGCACTGACAGGGGGACCTACAATGAGCAGTTCTTC. It specifies CASTDRGTYNEQFF.

The chain is built from TRBV7-9 and TRBJ1-5; unclear D gene. Trimming removed 5 bases from V and 3 bases from J, with 5 bases in between. This CDR3 has 12 amino acids. Per germline, CDR1 SEHNR and CDR2 FQNEAQ (reference sequence). CDR3 DNA sequence: TGTGCCAGCAGCAAAGCCAATCAGCCCCAGCATTTT. Protein sequence: CASSKANQPQHF. Drawing the rest from reference TRBV7-9 and TRBJ1-5, the complete variable domain is DTGVSQNPRHKITKRGQNVTFRCDPISEHNRLYWYRQTLGQGPEFLTYFQNEAQLEKSRLLSDRFSAERPKGSFSTLEIQRTEQGDSAMYLCASSKANQPQHFGDGTRLSIL.

The J gene is TRBJ1-4, the V gene TRBV6-5; D remains ambiguous. This CDR3 has 15 amino acids. V was trimmed by 2 bases and J by 3 bases, leaving 10 bases between them. Germline assignment: CDR1 MNHEY and CDR2 SVGAGI. The CDR3: CASSYDAQSNEKLFF. The CDR3 DNA sequence: TGTGCCAGCAGTTACGATGCGCAGTCTAATGAAAAACTGTTTTTT.

This clone showed up just a few times. Distinct nucleotide sequences in the sample also encode this CDR3. The chain employs TRBV25-1 and TRBJ1-5; TRBD1 aligns across 8 bases. CDR3 size: 13 residues. Trimming at V came to 6 bases and at J to 5 bases, leaving 3 bases not matched to a gene. Germline-derived CDR1 and CDR2 are MGHDK and SYGVNS. Written as DNA, the CDR3 is TGTGCCAGCAGAGGACAGGGTCATCAGCCCCAGCATTTT. It codes for CASRGQGHQPQHF.

The chain combines TRBV19 with TRBJ2-7, with 7 bases matching TRBD2. This CDR3 spans 16 amino acids. The ends lost 3 bases at V and 2 bases at J; junction bases unmatched: 10. Germline values: CDR1 LNHDA, CDR2 SQIVND (reference sequence). CDR3 coding DNA: TGTGCCAGTAGTATGGTGCGGGCTAGCGGAACCTACGAGCAGTACTTC. This gives the protein CASSMVRASGTYEQYF.

CDR3 sequence: CASSTLAGGDYNEQFF. In nucleotides, the CDR3 is TGCGCCAGCAGCACCCTAGCGGGAGGGGACTACAATGAGCAGTTCTTC. The chain joins TRBV5-1 to TRBJ2-1; 12 bases match TRBD2. The CDR3 loop spans 16 amino acids. V shed 4 bases and J 3 bases; nucleotides not matched to a gene: 5. Germline V gene data show CDR1 as SGHRS and CDR2 as YFSETQ.